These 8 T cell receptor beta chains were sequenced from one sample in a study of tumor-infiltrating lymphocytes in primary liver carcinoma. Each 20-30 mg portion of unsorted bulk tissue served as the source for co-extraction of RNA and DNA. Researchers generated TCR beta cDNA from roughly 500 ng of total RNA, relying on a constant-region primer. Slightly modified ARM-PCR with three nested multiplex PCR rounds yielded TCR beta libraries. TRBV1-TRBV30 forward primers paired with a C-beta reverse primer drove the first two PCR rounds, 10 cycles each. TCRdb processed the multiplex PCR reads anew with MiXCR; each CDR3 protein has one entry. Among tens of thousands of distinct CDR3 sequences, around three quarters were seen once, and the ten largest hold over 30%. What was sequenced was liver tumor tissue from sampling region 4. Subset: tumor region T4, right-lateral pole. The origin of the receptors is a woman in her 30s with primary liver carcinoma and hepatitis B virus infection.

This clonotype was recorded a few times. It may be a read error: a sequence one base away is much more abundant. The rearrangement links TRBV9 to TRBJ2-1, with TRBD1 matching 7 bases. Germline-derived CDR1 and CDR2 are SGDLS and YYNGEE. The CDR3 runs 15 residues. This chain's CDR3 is CACSVGGSPYNEQFF. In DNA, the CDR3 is TGTGCCTGCAGCGTAGGGGGCTCCCCCTACAATGAGCAGTTCTTC.

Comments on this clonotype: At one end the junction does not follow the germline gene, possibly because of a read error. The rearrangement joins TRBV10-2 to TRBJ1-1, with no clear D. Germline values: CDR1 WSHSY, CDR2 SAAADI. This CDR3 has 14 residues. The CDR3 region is CTRSESKAGTEAFF. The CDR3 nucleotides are TGCACCAGAAGTGAGTCGAAGGCGGGCACTGAAGCATTCTTT.

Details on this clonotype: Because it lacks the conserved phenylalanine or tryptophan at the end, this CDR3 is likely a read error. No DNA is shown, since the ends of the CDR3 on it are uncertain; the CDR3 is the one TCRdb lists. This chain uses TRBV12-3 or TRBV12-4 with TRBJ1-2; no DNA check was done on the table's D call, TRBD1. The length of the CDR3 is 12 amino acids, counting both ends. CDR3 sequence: CASRGTVRGYTC.

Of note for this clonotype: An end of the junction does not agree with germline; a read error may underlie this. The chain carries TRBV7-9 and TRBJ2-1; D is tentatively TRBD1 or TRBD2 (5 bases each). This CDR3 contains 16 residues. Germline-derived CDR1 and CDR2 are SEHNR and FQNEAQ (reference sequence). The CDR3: CARSLGTSGARNEQFF. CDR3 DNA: TGTGCCAGAAGCTTAGGGACCAGCGGAGCTAGGAATGAGCAGTTCTTC.

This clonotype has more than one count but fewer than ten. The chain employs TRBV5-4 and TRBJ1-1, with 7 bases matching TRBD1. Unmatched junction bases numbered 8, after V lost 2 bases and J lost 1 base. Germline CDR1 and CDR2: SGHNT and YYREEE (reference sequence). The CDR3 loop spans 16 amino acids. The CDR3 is CASSFGAGTANTEAFF. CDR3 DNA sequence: TGTGCCAGCAGCTTTGGGGCCGGGACAGCGAACACTGAAGCTTTCTTT.

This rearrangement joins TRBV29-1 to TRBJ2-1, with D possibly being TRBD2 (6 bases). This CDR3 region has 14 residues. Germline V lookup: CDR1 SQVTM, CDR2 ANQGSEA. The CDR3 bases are TGCATCGGCGCTGCCGGGAGCGTAGTCGATGAGCAGTTCTTC. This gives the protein CIGAAGSVVDEQFF.

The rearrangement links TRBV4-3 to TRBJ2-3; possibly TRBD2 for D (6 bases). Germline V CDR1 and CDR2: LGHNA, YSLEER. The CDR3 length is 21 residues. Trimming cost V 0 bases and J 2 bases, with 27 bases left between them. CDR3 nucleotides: TGCGCCAGCAGCCAAGAGCAGGTAACTAGAGGGAAAACGGGGGTCACAGATACGCAGTATTTT. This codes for CASSQEQVTRGKTGVTDTQYF.

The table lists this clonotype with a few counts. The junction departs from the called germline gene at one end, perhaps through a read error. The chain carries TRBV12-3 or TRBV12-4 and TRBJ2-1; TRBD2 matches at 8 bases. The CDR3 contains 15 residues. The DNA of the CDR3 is TGTGTCAGCAGCCTGTCCGGCACTAGCGGACTCGAGCAGTTCTTC. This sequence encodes CVSSLSGTSGLEQFF.